This T cell receptor beta chain was sequenced during a study of technical replicates of blood from a handful of donors. Some clones are missing from TCRdb's copy, which holds only in-frame ones; the method was immunoSEQ multiplex PCR. The sample has 65,000 to 85,000 clones, 90% to 95% seen once. V was cut by 0 bases and J by 3 bases, with 13 bases left in between. The CDR3 sequence is 15 residues long. The germline CDR1 and CDR2 sequences are SGDLS and YYNGEE. Sequencing was performed on T cells isolated from PBMCs. The chain employs TRBV9 and TRBJ2-7; D unclear. The origin of this receptor is a human donor in good health. The CDR3 nucleotides are TGTGCCAGCAGCGTAGCTGTCGGAGAGATCTACGAGCAGTACTTC. Residues: CASSVAVGEIYEQYF. The full variable domain, with the rest looked up from reference TRBV9 and TRBJ2-7, is DSGVTQTPKHLITATGQRVTLRCSPRSGDLSVYWYQQSLDQGLQFLIQYYNGEERAKGNILERFSAQQFPDLHSELNLSSLELGDSALYFCASSVAVGEIYEQYFGPGTRLTVT.